The next 14 T cell receptor beta chains were all read from a single sample in a study of human T cells and chemical hapten exposure. A single record per CDR3 protein comes from TCRdb applying MiXCR to the RACE reads. This table holds about 350,000 distinct CDR3 sequences, roughly 6% found once. The time point denotes: patch test 2, 6 weeks after DPC sensitization. Treatment meaning: therapeutic diphenylcyclopropenone sensitization with weekly scalp DPC. The source was whole blood, collected in connection with sensitization to the hapten diphenylcyclopropenone (DPC). The receptor source for this set is a woman aged 18-29 years with alopecia areata. Some clones in this sample may be carry-over from other donors' samples.

This clonotype has only a few counts. The J gene is TRBJ2-3, the V gene TRBV24-1, with 12 bases aligning to TRBD1. Germline trimming cut 1 base from V and 2 bases from J; bases unmatched to any gene: 3. Germline V lookup: CDR1 KGHDR, CDR2 SFDVKD. The CDR3 has 17 amino acids. The CDR3 region has the DNA TGTGCCACCAGTGATTTCGGGACAGGGGGCGACACAGATACGCAGTATTTT. Translating it yields CATSDFGTGGDTDTQYF.

The chain has TRBV2 and TRBJ2-7, with TRBD2 as a possible D gene (5 bases). Germline V lookup: CDR1 SNHLY, CDR2 FYNNEI. V was trimmed by 6 bases and J by 4 bases, leaving 10 bases between them. The CDR3 is 12 residues long. The CDR3 region is CASRGTGYEQYF. As DNA, the CDR3 is TGTGCCAGCAGGGGAACGGGGTACGAGCAGTACTTC.

This clonotype turned up a few times. CDR3 DNA: TGTGCCAGCTCACCACATTGGGGGCGGCCCTATAATTCACCCCTCCACTTT. This sequence encodes CASSPHWGRPYNSPLHF. The V gene is TRBV18, the J gene TRBJ1-6; a weak D match, TRBD1 (6 bases). V was trimmed by 1 base and J by 2 bases, leaving 12 bases between them. The CDR3 has 17 residues. CDR1 is KGHSH, CDR2 LQKENI, per germline.

The rearrangement links TRBV3-1 to TRBJ2-3, with a possible D match to TRBD2 (7 bases). Germline-derived CDR1 and CDR2 are LGHDT and YNNKEL (reference sequence). V lost 4 bases and J 7 bases, leaving 18 bases between the germline ends. This CDR3 is 15 amino acids long. The CDR3 protein is CASSPPPAGGHTQYF. In nucleotides, the CDR3 is TGTGCCAGCAGCCCGCCCCCCGCCGGGGGGCATACGCAGTATTTT.

This clonotype was found a few times. This chain links TRBV18 with TRBJ2-7; possible D gene TRBD1, 6 bases. Trimming removed 3 bases from V and 4 bases from J, with 16 bases in between. There are 15 residues in the CDR3. Germline CDR1 KGHSH, CDR2 LQKENI. The CDR3 region is CASSPPDTRGYEQYF. The CDR3 region has the DNA TGTGCCAGCTCACCCCCTGACACTAGGGGGTACGAGCAGTACTTC.

This clonotype has more than one count but fewer than ten. This chain connects TRBV10-3 to TRBJ2-3; the D gene is possibly TRBD1 (5 bases). The CDR3 is 13 amino acids. The V and J ends lost 7 bases and 4 bases respectively, with 12 bases between them. Germline V gene sequence: CDR1 ENHRY, CDR2 SYGVKD. The CDR3: CAIMSGSADTQYF. The CDR3 bases are TGTGCCATCATGTCAGGGTCGGCAGATACGCAGTATTTT.

This clonotype has at least ten counts. The chain joins TRBV4-2 to TRBJ1-3; no clear D gene. CDR3 length: 15 residues. The germline V gene has CDR1 LGHNA and CDR2 YNFKEQ. The V and J ends lost 4 bases and 0 bases respectively, with 10 bases between them. CDR3 in DNA: TGTGCCAGCAGCCTAGGCGTTAGCTCTGGAAACACCATATATTTT. Encoded protein: CASSLGVSSGNTIYF.

Of note for this clonotype: This CDR3 is missing its conserved last phenylalanine or tryptophan, likely due to a read error. The chain is built from TRBV14 and TRBJ1-2, with D unclear. Germline CDR1 and CDR2: SGHDN and FVKESK. The CDR3 runs to 12 residues. V lost 1 base to trimming and J lost 5 bases, with 5 bases between them. The CDR3 coding sequence is TGTGCCAGCAGCCAAGCAACATATGGCTACACCCTC. This codes for CASSQATYGYTL.

This clonotype came up many times. The chain joins TRBV25-1 to TRBJ2-7; tentatively, D is TRBD1 (6 bases). Germline loops: CDR1 MGHDK, CDR2 SYGVNS. The V gene lost 5 bases and the J gene lost 0 bases, with 8 bases spanning the gap. The CDR3 has 13 residues. The CDR3, as DNA: TGTGCCAGCAGTACAGGGAGCTCCTACGAGCAGTACTTC. Residues: CASSTGSSYEQYF.

The V gene is TRBV5-6, the J gene TRBJ2-7; D uncertain. CDR3 size: 13 residues. V lost 3 bases, J lost 0 bases, and 7 bases lay in between. Germline values: CDR1 SGHDT, CDR2 YYEEEE. CDR3 nucleotide sequence: TGTGCCAGCAGCTCGGACGTCTCCTACGAGCAGTACTTC. Protein product: CASSSDVSYEQYF.

This clonotype came up a few times. This rearrangement joins TRBV27 to TRBJ2-7; D not certain. The germline V gene encodes CDR1 MNHEY and CDR2 SMNVEV (reference sequence). The CDR3 totals 16 residues. The germline V and J ends were trimmed by 5 bases and 0 bases, with 17 bases remaining between them. This CDR3 is CASSPYFGWDSYEQYF. DNA of the CDR3: TGTGCCAGCAGTCCCTACTTCGGATGGGACTCCTACGAGCAGTACTTC.

This clonotype has a count of ten or more. The rearrangement links TRBV3-1 to TRBJ2-2, with 7 positions matching TRBD1. CDR1 and CDR2 from the germline V gene are LGHDT and YNNKEL (reference sequence). The CDR3 length is 14 residues. Trimming removed 4 bases from V and 6 bases from J; junction bases left unmatched: 5. CDR3 coding DNA: TGTGCCAGCAGCCGCGGACAGGATTCCGGGGAGCTGTTTTTT. This encodes CASSRGQDSGELFF.

The rearrangement joins TRBV20-1 to TRBJ2-7; TRBD2 aligns across 13 bases. This CDR3 region has 16 residues. V was pared by 6 bases and J by 6 bases, with 14 bases of the junction left unmatched. The germline CDR1 and CDR2 sequences are DFQATT and SNEGSKA (reference sequence). Here the CDR3 reads CSAHDPPTSGGVEQYF. CDR3 nucleotide sequence: TGCAGTGCGCATGACCCCCCAACTAGCGGGGGGGTCGAGCAGTACTTC.

The chain links TRBV2 to TRBJ2-7; D call uncertain. Trimming took off 7 bases at V and 0 bases at J, with 13 bases between the two ends. The CDR3 is made up of 14 amino acids. Germline V gives CDR1 SNHLY, CDR2 FYNNEI. The CDR3 is CASIRERDSYEQYF. The CDR3 bases are TGTGCCAGCATAAGGGAAAGGGACTCCTACGAGCAGTACTTC.